This is a list of T cell receptor beta chains from one sample in a study of blood T cell repertoires in COVID-19. Only in-frame clones appear in the TCRdb table, and some are missing; sequencing was by immunoSEQ multiplex PCR. The sample shows tens of thousands of clones, about four fifths of them seen only once. Sequenced: peripheral blood. The receptors come from a human donor in a cohort sampled during active COVID-19. CDR3s include the opening cysteine and the closing phenylalanine or tryptophan. A D gene is named only where the DNA matches it firmly. Clone size is shown for a subset of rows, as once, few, many or a class of expanded clone.

cdr3_length,v_call,clone_size,d_call,j_call,cdr3_nt,cdr3_aa
16,TRBV5-1,-,TRBD2,TRBJ2-3,TGCGCCAGCAGCTTGGCAGCTAGCGGGGGCACAGATACGCAGTATTTT,CASSLAASGGTDTQYF
13,TRBV27,-,TRBD1,TRBJ1-1,TGTGCCAGTGGACAGGTCATGAACACTGAAGCTTTCTTT,CASGQVMNTEAFF
14,TRBV19,-,-,TRBJ2-6,TGTGCCAGTGGGGCGGTCTCTGGGGCCAACGTCCTGACTTTC,CASGAVSGANVLTF
16,TRBV18,few,-,TRBJ1-1,TGTGCCAGCTCCTTTGGGTTGGTACAGGAGAACACTGAAGCTTTCTTT,CASSFGLVQENTEAFF
16,TRBV7-6,-,-,TRBJ1-3,TGTGCCAGCACCGACGGACTGCTGAGCTCTGGAAACACCATATATTTT,CASTDGLLSSGNTIYF
15,TRBV6-4,-,TRBD2,TRBJ2-3,TGTGCCAGCAGTGACGCGGGAGGGGAGGCAGATACGCAGTATTTT,CASSDAGGEADTQYF
15,TRBV11-3,few,TRBD2,TRBJ2-2,TGTGCCAGCAGCGCGCTAGCGGGCAGCACCGGGGAGCTGTTTTTT,CASSALAGSTGELFF
13,TRBV5-6,-,-,TRBJ2-7,TGTGCCAGCAGCTCGCGTCGGGGCTACGAGCAGTACTTC,CASSSRRGYEQYF
15,TRBV7-9,-,TRBD2,TRBJ2-7,TGTGCCAGCAGCATGGGGACTAGCAAGGGTTACGAGCAGTACTTC,CASSMGTSKGYEQYF
12,TRBV30,few,TRBD1,TRBJ1-2,TGTGCCTGGCCACAGGGGGCTGATGGCTACACCTTC,CAWPQGADGYTF
12,TRBV30,-,-,TRBJ1-2,TGTGCCTGGAGTAGGGGGTTGGGTGGCTACACCTTC,CAWSRGLGGYTF
15,TRBV7-9,-,TRBD1,TRBJ2-5,TGTGCCAGCAGCCCTCGCGACAGGGTGCGAGAGACCCAGTACTTC,CASSPRDRVRETQYF
13,TRBV19,-,-,TRBJ1-4,TGTGCCAGTAGTATGACTCGACCTGAAAAACTGTTTTTT,CASSMTRPEKLFF
13,TRBV2,-,-,TRBJ1-5,TGTGCCAGCAGTGCGAGGGAAACTCAGCCCCAGCATTTT,CASSARETQPQHF
14,TRBV5-1,few,-,TRBJ2-2,TGCGCCAGCAGCTTGTCAGGGGACACCGGGGAGCTGTTTTTT,CASSLSGDTGELFF
15,TRBV7-2,-,TRBD2,TRBJ2-5,TGTGCCAGCAGCCCGGGACTAGCGGGAGTAGAGACCCAGTACTTC,CASSPGLAGVETQYF
16,TRBV5-1,many,-,TRBJ1-6,TGCGCCAGCAGCTCCTATATAGAGGGAGGAAATTCACCCCTCCACTTT,CASSSYIEGGNSPLHF
20,TRBV7-6,-,TRBD2,TRBJ2-3,TGTGCCAGCAGTTTCCCTGTGGGACTAGCGGGAGGGCCGAGCACAGATACGCAGTATTTT,CASSFPVGLAGGPSTDTQYF
18,TRBV5-1,-,-,TRBJ2-3,TGCGCCAGCAGTCCCGGTTTCTCCAGCGGATCAAGCACAGATACGCAGTATTTT,CASSPGFSSGSSTDTQYF
15,TRBV28,-,-,TRBJ2-7,TGTGCCAGCAGTTTATACTCGGACAGACCCTACGAGCAGTACTTC,CASSLYSDRPYEQYF
15,TRBV6-1,-,-,TRBJ2-1,TGTGCCAGCAGTGAAGCAACAGTCACCTACAATGAGCAGTTCTTC,CASSEATVTYNEQFF
14,TRBV19,-,TRBD1,TRBJ2-7,TGTGCCAGTAGTATCTCGGGACAGTCCTACGAGCAGTACTTC,CASSISGQSYEQYF
14,TRBV7-9,-,TRBD1,TRBJ2-7,TGTGCCAGCAGCCCCCCAGGGGGAACCTACGAGCAGTACTTC,CASSPPGGTYEQYF
12,TRBV2,-,-,TRBJ2-7,TGTGCCAGCAGCCGTGCCGCGTACGAGCAGTACTTC,CASSRAAYEQYF
15,TRBV4-2,-,TRBD2,TRBJ2-7,TGTGCCAGCAGCCAAGAAATTGGGACTAGTTACGAGCAGTACTTC,CASSQEIGTSYEQYF
20,TRBV5-1,once,TRBD1,TRBJ1-5,TGCGCCAGCAGCTTGGTTTTCATGGAACAGGGGGCGGTTGGCAATCAGCCCCAGCATTTT,CASSLVFMEQGAVGNQPQHF
16,TRBV28,once,-,TRBJ1-5,TGTGCCAGCAGTTTATACGCCGGTCTGAGAAATCAGCCCCAGCATTTT,CASSLYAGLRNQPQHF
17,TRBV4-3,-,TRBD2,TRBJ2-3,TGCGCCAGCAGCCGTCGACTAGCGGGAGATTTGACAGATACGCAGTATTTT,CASSRRLAGDLTDTQYF
13,TRBV6-5,-,TRBD1,TRBJ1-2,TGTGCCAGCAGTTTAGACAGGGGGCGCGGCTACACCTTC,CASSLDRGRGYTF
11,TRBV10-3,-,-,TRBJ2-5,TGTGCCATCAGGGGAGAAGAGACCCAGTACTTC,CAIRGEETQYF
14,TRBV9,-,-,TRBJ1-2,TGTGCCAGCAGCCCCCCGGGTTTAAACTATGGCTACACCTTC,CASSPPGLNYGYTF
14,TRBV5-1,-,-,TRBJ2-7,TGCGCCAGCAGCTTCGGCCTCGGCGGGGACGAGCAGTACTTC,CASSFGLGGDEQYF
16,TRBV7-2,-,TRBD2,TRBJ2-1,TGTGCCAGCAGCTCCCCTAGCGGGACACGAAACAATGAGCAGTTCTTC,CASSSPSGTRNNEQFF
13,TRBV7-2,-,TRBD1,TRBJ2-7,TGTGCCAGCAGCTTACGACAGGGTTTAGAGCAGTACTTC,CASSLRQGLEQYF
16,TRBV6-2/TRBV6-3,-,TRBD1,TRBJ1-6,TGTGCCAGCAGTCCCCGGAGGGACAGGGGGAATTCACCCCTCCACTTT,CASSPRRDRGNSPLHF
18,TRBV7-2,few,TRBD2,TRBJ2-7,TGTGCCAGCAGCCAACTCATAGGGACTAGCGGAACTCGTTACGAGCAGTACTTC,CASSQLIGTSGTRYEQYF
18,TRBV11-2,-,TRBD2,TRBJ2-4,TGTGCCAGCAGCTTAGATCCTCCGGGACTAGCGGGAGCAAACATTCAGTACTTC,CASSLDPPGLAGANIQYF
12,TRBV30,-,-,TRBJ1-1,TGTGCCTGGAACACACCGGGTACTGAAGCTTTCTTT,CAWNTPGTEAFF
13,TRBV6-5,few,TRBD2,TRBJ2-7,TGTGCCAGCAGGTTGACTAGCAGCCACGGGCAGTACTTC,CASRLTSSHGQYF
19,TRBV11-2,-,TRBD2,TRBJ2-2,TGTGCCAGCAGCTTAGATCTACTAGCGGGAGGGCTGAACACCGGGGAGCTGTTTTTT,CASSLDLLAGGLNTGELFF
14,TRBV6-5,-,-,TRBJ2-2,TGTGCCAGCAGTTACTCTTTTGCAGGCGGGGAGCTGTTTTTT,CASSYSFAGGELFF
17,TRBV4-2,-,-,TRBJ2-1,TGTGCCAGCAGCCAAGCTGGCTGGAGGAGCTCCTACAATGAGCAGTTCTTC,CASSQAGWRSSYNEQFF
13,TRBV10-2,-,-,TRBJ2-2,TGCGCCAGCAGTGAGACGAGTCCCGGGGAGCTGTTTTTT,CASSETSPGELFF
15,TRBV5-1,-,TRBD2,TRBJ2-3,TGCGCCAGCAGCTTGGCCGGGACTATCCAAGATACGCAGTATTTT,CASSLAGTIQDTQYF
14,TRBV19,few,-,TRBJ1-5,TGTGCCAGTAGTAGGGACAAGGACAATCAGCCCCAGCATTTT,CASSRDKDNQPQHF
14,TRBV24-1,-,TRBD1,TRBJ1-5,TGTGCCACCATGGGACAGGGGGCGAATCAGCCCCAGCATTTT,CATMGQGANQPQHF
15,TRBV29-1,-,TRBD1,TRBJ2-2,TGCAGCGTAGGCGGGACAGGGGGCTACACCGGGGAGCTGTTTTTT,CSVGGTGGYTGELFF
12,TRBV29-1,-,TRBD1,TRBJ1-1,TGCAGCGTCCTACAGGGGTCCACTGAAGCTTTCTTT,CSVLQGSTEAFF
15,TRBV4-1,-,TRBD1,TRBJ2-1,TGCGCCAGCAGCCCTCGACAGGGCTCCTACAATGAGCAGTTCTTC,CASSPRQGSYNEQFF